The entry below gives a single T cell receptor beta chain sequence along with its context. This clonotype was detected only a few times. The target of this receptor is not known. Base qualities are not at hand, and no much larger clone is one base apart. This sample was taken from a study of blood T cells in healthy people across ages (dated by TCRdb to 2013 to 2016). The study in broad terms: In model experiments, roughly one uniquely barcoded TCR beta cDNA molecule per two T cells was captured by template switching. To track age-related changes in TCR beta repertoire diversity, the study relied on deep sequencing normalized with unique cDNA molecular identifiers. The study analyzed two additional independent replicas of 1 million unique cDNA reads from the same blood draw for two donors, one aged 18 to 30 and one aged 80 or older. Donors of different ages were randomly distributed across sequencing lanes to avoid experimental bias. Four age groups were formed from the donors: young (average about 15 years), middle-aged (more than 35), aged (about 62) and long-lived (82).

Library preparation employed 5' RACE. The sequencer listed for this sample is Illumina HiSeq 2500. A second PCR of roughly 7 to 11 cycles was performed with a sample-barcoded 5' primer and a J-beta primer mix. A unique molecular identifier was introduced onto each TCR beta cDNA molecule by a template-switch 5' adaptor carrying 12 random nucleotides. At least 2.5 million CDR3-containing paired-end reads were obtained from each sample. The Mint cDNA synthesis kit, primed by a TRBC-specific oligonucleotide, was used to synthesize first-strand cDNA from all RNA. All cDNA was treated with uracil-DNA glycosylase and then went through a first 18-cycle PCR with the universal primers M1SS and BC2_uni_R. The authors' pipeline ran thus. For normalization, 1 million high-quality reads were randomly selected from each sample, with every read carrying a distinct molecular identifier. Instead of being binned into consensus sequences, reads with shared molecular identifiers were discarded. MiTCR, with a Q25 quality threshold and the strictest error-elimination algorithm, was used for CDR3 identification, clonotype clustering and error correction. A nonparametric unseen species model using Euler transformation provided a lower-bound estimate of total TCR beta diversity. TCRdb passed the public sequencing reads through fastp at Q25 and MiXCR, retaining productive beta sequences. All rows with the same CDR3 protein become a single entry with the most common DNA and genes. V and J calls and clone size were set by TCRdb, not the authors. The sample yields some 860,000 distinct CDR3 sequences; roughly three fifths were counted once. The top ten clones comprise approximately 24% of the sample.

V loses 4 bases of germline sequence and J loses 2 bases, and the interval between the two ends is 12 bases. The germline V gene supplies CDR1 WSHSY and CDR2 SAAADI. From the cysteine through the phenylalanine, the CDR3 covers 14 amino acids. Only CDR3 DNA remains: 42 bases, in frame from the first base. Systemically healthy Caucasian individuals from Russia, 39 in total and aged about 6 to 95 years, were included as donors. Around 10 milliliters of peripheral blood were collected from each donor into EDTA-treated Vacutainer tubes. Ficoll-Paque density-gradient centrifugation was used to isolate PBMCs, with at least 7 million obtained per sample. Total RNA was extracted from PBMCs with Trizol reagent, with at least 5.5 micrograms obtained per sample. For every donor, an aliquot of PBMCs went through flow cytometry to measure the percentages of naive CD45RAhigh/CD27high T cells. Results the study describes overall, beyond this receptor: The long-lived group showed more naive CD4+ T cells, fewer expanded clones and increased TCR diversity than the aged group, suggesting age selection. Estimates of total diversity from one million sequenced T cells were regarded as lower bounds and underestimates. As age increased, observed TCR beta diversity per million T cells dropped in a roughly linear way, and a significant reduction was already evident by age 40. Since profiling was done on bulk unsorted PBMCs, naive and antigen-experienced compartments could not be conclusively compared. There was a strong correlation between observed TCR beta diversity and the percentage of naive T cells measured by flow cytometry. The CMV infection status of donors was not known, potentially confounding age-related changes in expanded clonotypes.

The source of this sequence is a man between 35 and 55 years old in good health. This chain is built from TRBV10-2 and TRBJ2-7, and the D gene may be TRBD2, 6 bases matching. The sequenced sample consisted of blood. The CDR3 loop reads CASSGGDSTYEQYF. The DNA sequence is as follows: TGCGCCAGCAGTGGAGGGGACTCAACCTACGAGCAGTACTTC.